A single sample gave rise to the 15 T cell receptor beta chains below, sequenced in a study of OX40 agonist ivuxolimab in advanced cancers. The data were produced by immunoSEQ multiplex PCR, yet TCRdb's version contains in-frame clones alone and is incomplete. The sample lists about 21,000 clones; just over 85% were seen once. The sample was CD4+ or CD8+ T cells sorted from blood, taken in a trial of the OX40 agonist ivuxolimab. Source of these receptors: an adult with an advanced solid tumor such as melanoma, head and neck, liver or kidney cancer.

The chain recombines TRBV5-1 with TRBJ2-7; unclear D gene. The CDR3 is made up of 16 amino acids. Germline V gives CDR1 SGHRS, CDR2 YFSETQ. V was trimmed by 2 bases and J by 0 bases, leaving 15 bases between them. The CDR3 here is CASSFNTGASSYEQYF. The CDR3 bases are TGCGCCAGCAGCTTCAATACCGGTGCTAGCTCCTACGAGCAGTACTTC.

The chain couples TRBV18 to TRBJ1-5; no definite D call. V lost 6 bases and J lost 4, with 13 bases in between. Germline V gives CDR1 KGHSH, CDR2 LQKENI. The length of the CDR3 is 14 residues. The CDR3 coding sequence is TGTGCCAGCTCTCATGACGGACCTAATCAGCCCCAGCATTTT. Translated, it gives CASSHDGPNQPQHF.

CDR3 region: CASSLDTGSETQYF. CDR3 DNA sequence: TGCGCCAGCAGCTTGGATACGGGATCGGAGACCCAGTACTTC. This chain links TRBV5-1 with TRBJ2-5; TRBD2 might be the D (5 bases). Looked up from germline, CDR1 is SGHRS and CDR2 is YFSETQ. The V and J ends lost 0 bases and 5 bases respectively, with 11 bases between them. This CDR3 comprises 14 residues.

This clone was observed a handful of times. This chain links TRBV15 with TRBJ1-5; D is uncertain. V was trimmed by 3 bases and J by 2 bases, leaving 20 bases between them. Germline V gene data show CDR1 as LNHNV and CDR2 as YYDKDF (reference sequence). This CDR3 spans 18 amino acids. In DNA, the CDR3 is TGTGCCACCAGCAGCGGCCGTAATATAGTATTACGCAATCAGCCCCAGCATTTT. Its protein product is CATSSGRNIVLRNQPQHF.

This sequence joins TRBV7-2 and TRBJ2-5; 11 bases agree with TRBD2. This CDR3 is 15 amino acids long. In germline, CDR1 is SGHTA, CDR2 FQGNSA. Trimming cost V 5 bases and J 1 base; bases outside gene matches: 3. CDR3 region: CASSGLAGLQETQYF. CDR3 coding DNA: TGTGCCAGCAGCGGACTAGCGGGCCTCCAAGAGACCCAGTACTTC.

The chain recombines TRBV29-1 with TRBJ1-1; 8 bases fit TRBD1. The V gene end was trimmed by 8 bases and the J gene end by 2 bases; junction bases not matched to a gene: 7. CDR3 length: 13 residues. The germline CDR1 and CDR2 sequences are SQVTM and ANQGSEA. As DNA, the CDR3 is TGCAGCTCATCCACAGGGGGAAACACTGAAGCTTTCTTT. This gives the protein CSSSTGGNTEAFF.

There are a few counts of this clone. The chain recombines TRBV19 with TRBJ1-1; no firm D call. The CDR3 runs to 13 residues. Trimming pared 0 bases from V and 9 bases from J, leaving 11 bases between. Germline V lookup: CDR1 LNHDA, CDR2 SQIVND (reference sequence). CDR3 sequence reads: CASSIEGRLKAFF. CDR3 bases: TGTGCCAGTAGTATAGAGGGCAGACTAAAAGCTTTCTTT.

Of note for this clone: The junction departs from the called germline gene at one end, perhaps through a read error. V usage is TRBV5-5 and J usage is TRBJ1-1; 7 bases line up with TRBD1. Germline-derived CDR1 and CDR2 are SGHKS and YYEKEE (reference sequence). The CDR3 sequence is 15 residues long. CDR3 coding DNA: TGCGCCAGCAGGAACAGGGGCCCAAACGCCACTGAAGCTTTCTTT. Translation gives CASRNRGPNATEAFF.

This chain connects TRBV5-8 to TRBJ1-5, with D uncertain. The CDR3 has 15 residues. Trimming removed 0 bases at V and 6 bases at J, with 13 bases between. Germline CDR1 reads SGHTS; CDR2 reads YDEGEE. CDR3 DNA: TGTGCCAGCAGCTTGGGGCAGCTAGAGGGTCAGCCCCAGCATTTT. It translates to CASSLGQLEGQPQHF.

The rearrangement joins TRBV14 to TRBJ2-5, with TRBD2 identical over 7 bases. Germline V gives CDR1 SGHDN, CDR2 FVKESK. The J segment lost 7 bases and the V segment lost 1 base, leaving 3 bases of the junction unmatched. The CDR3 spans 13 residues. The CDR3: CASSQAERGTQYF. The CDR3 region has the DNA TGTGCCAGCAGCCAAGCTGAGCGGGGGACCCAGTACTTC.

V is TRBV19 and J is TRBJ2-5; the D gene is possibly TRBD1 (6 bases). This CDR3 is built from 12 residues. V was trimmed by 10 bases and J by 5 bases, leaving 14 bases between them. Germline V CDR1 and CDR2: LNHDA, SQIVND (reference sequence). For the CDR3, the DNA is TGTGCCACACAACAGGGTTTCGAGACCCAGTACTTC. Its protein product is CATQQGFETQYF.

The rearrangement uses TRBV7-9 and TRBJ2-1; 9 bases map to TRBD2. This CDR3 has 16 residues. Germline assignment: CDR1 SEHNR and CDR2 FQNEAQ (reference sequence). The J segment lost 5 bases and the V segment lost 1 base, leaving 6 bases of the junction unmatched. CDR3 sequence (DNA): TGTGCCAGCAGCTTAGAGGGCGGGAGGGTCCACAATGAGCAGTTCTTC. Translation gives CASSLEGGRVHNEQFF.

This clone was counted a single time. The chain employs TRBV6-6 and TRBJ2-7; D not resolved. CDR1 MNHNY and CDR2 SVGAGI come from the germline V gene (reference sequence). Trimming removed 0 bases from V and 1 base from J, with 10 bases in between. This CDR3 spans 15 amino acids. CDR3 sequence (DNA): TGTGCCAGCAGTTACTCGATCTTAGGGTCCTACGAGCAGTACTTC. Amino acids: CASSYSILGSYEQYF.

This chain links TRBV9 with TRBJ2-1; 13 nucleotides line up with TRBD2. The length of the CDR3 is 16 residues. Looked up from germline, CDR1 is SGDLS and CDR2 is YYNGEE. The J segment lost 4 bases and the V segment lost 4 bases, leaving 5 bases of the junction unmatched. CDR3 residues: CASSPKGLAGYNEQFF. CDR3 nucleotide sequence: TGTGCCAGCAGCCCAAAGGGACTAGCGGGGTACAATGAGCAGTTCTTC.

The CDR3 sequence is CASSGTLQETQYF. The CDR3 DNA sequence: TGTGCCAGCAGTGGGACTCTGCAAGAGACCCAGTACTTC. This chain uses TRBV6-1 with TRBJ2-5; maybe TRBD2 (5 bases). The V gene lost 4 bases and the J gene lost 2 bases, with 8 bases spanning the gap. CDR1 is MNHNS and CDR2 is SASEGT in the germline V gene. This CDR3 has 13 residues.